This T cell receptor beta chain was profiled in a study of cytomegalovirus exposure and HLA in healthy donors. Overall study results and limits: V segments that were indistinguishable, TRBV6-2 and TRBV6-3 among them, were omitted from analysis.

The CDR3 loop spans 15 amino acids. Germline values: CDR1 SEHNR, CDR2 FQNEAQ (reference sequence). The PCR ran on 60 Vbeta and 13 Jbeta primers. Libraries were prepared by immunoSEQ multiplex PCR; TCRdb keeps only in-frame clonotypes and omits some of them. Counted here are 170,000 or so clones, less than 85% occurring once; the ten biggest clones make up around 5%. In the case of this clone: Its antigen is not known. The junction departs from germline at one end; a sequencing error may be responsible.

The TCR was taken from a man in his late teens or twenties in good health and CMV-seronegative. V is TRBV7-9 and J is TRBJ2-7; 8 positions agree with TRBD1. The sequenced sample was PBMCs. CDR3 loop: CSSSLGQGEVYEQYF. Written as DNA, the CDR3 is TGTTCCAGCAGCTTAGGACAGGGTGAGGTGTACGAGCAGTACTTC.